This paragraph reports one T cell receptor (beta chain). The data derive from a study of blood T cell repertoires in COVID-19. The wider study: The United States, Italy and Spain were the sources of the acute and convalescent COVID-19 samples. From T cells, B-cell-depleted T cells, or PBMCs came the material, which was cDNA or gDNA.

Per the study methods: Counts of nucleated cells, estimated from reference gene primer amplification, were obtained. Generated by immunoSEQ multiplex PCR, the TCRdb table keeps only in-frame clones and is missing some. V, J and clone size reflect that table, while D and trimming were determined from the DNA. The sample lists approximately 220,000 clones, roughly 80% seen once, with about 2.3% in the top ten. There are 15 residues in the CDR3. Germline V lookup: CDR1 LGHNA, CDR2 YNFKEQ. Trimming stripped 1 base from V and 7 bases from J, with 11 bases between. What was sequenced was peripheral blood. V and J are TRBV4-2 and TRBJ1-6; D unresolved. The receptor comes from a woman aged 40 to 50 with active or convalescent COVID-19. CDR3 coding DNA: TGTGCCAGCAGCCAAGCCCGGGTTAGGAATTCACCCCTCCACTTT. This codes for CASSQARVRNSPLHF.